These 14 T cell receptor beta chains originate from one sample sequenced in a study of vaccination effects on CD4 cells after COVID-19 (dated by TCRdb to the early 2020s). Library construction relied on the immunoSEQ multiplex PCR assay. TCRdb re-hosts the immuneACCESS table, in-frame sequences only. Its copies lack some clones; in the studies checked, an unresolved V gene accounts for under half of them, and the cause for the rest is not known. This sample is represented by 65,000 to 80,000 clones; approximately 80% of them were singletons. About 2% of the sample rests with the top ten. These receptors have no identified antigens. After more than nine days of culture, CD4+ T cells were isolated with the EasySep CD4+ T cell isolation kit. Source: CD4+ T cells from PBMCs cultured without peptide, taken before COVID-19 vaccination. All receptors come from a human donor who received a COVID-19 vaccine.

V is TRBV30 and J is TRBJ2-7, with D tentatively TRBD1 (7 bases). The CDR3 length is 15 residues. Looked up from germline, CDR1 is GTSNPN and CDR2 is SVGIG (reference sequence). Trimming removed 3 bases from V and 3 bases from J, with 18 bases in between. Written as DNA, the CDR3 is TGTGCCTGGAGCCTTGGAGGGACAGCGGACTACGAGCAGTACGTC. It encodes CAWSLGGTADYEQYV.

This sequence joins TRBV5-1 and TRBJ2-2; D is possibly TRBD2 (5 bases). There are 15 residues in the CDR3. Trimming shortened V by 4 bases and J by 5 bases, and 15 bases separated the two germline ends. Per the germline V gene, CDR1 is SGHRS and CDR2 is YFSETQ. The CDR3 DNA is TGCGCCAGCAGCCACGGCGAGGGTGGTACCGGGGAGCTGTTTTTT. Translating it yields CASSHGEGGTGELFF.

This clone has a handful of counts. The chain is built from TRBV6-5 and TRBJ1-1; D is undetermined. CDR1 and CDR2 from the germline V gene are MNHEY and SVGAGI. The CDR3 has 14 residues. Trimming cost V 6 bases and J 2 bases, with 13 bases left between them. CDR3: CASRKESGNTEAFF. CDR3 nucleotide sequence: TGTGCCAGCAGGAAAGAATCCGGTAACACTGAAGCTTTCTTT.

This clone was recorded once. The chain employs TRBV3-1 (or the pseudogene TRBV3-2) and TRBJ1-2; the D gene is possibly TRBD1 (6 bases). V lost 4 bases, J lost 1 base, and 10 bases lay in between. Germline V gene data show CDR1 as LGHDT and CDR2 as YNNKEL (reference sequence). The CDR3 totals 14 residues. CDR3 DNA sequence: TGTGCCAGCAGCCTGGCGGACAGTAACTATGGCTACACCTTC. Translated, it gives CASSLADSNYGYTF.

The CDR3 protein is CASSLGGVDYGYTF. CDR3 coding DNA: TGTGCCAGCAGCTTAGGAGGAGTGGACTATGGCTACACCTTC. V and J are TRBV11-1 and TRBJ1-2; D is ambiguous. Germline CDR1 SGHAT, CDR2 FQDESV (reference sequence). The germline V and J ends were trimmed by 1 base and 3 bases, with 9 bases remaining between them. This CDR3 comprises 14 residues. The variable domain in full, with the rest retrieved from reference TRBV11-1 and TRBJ1-2, is EAEVAQSPRYKITEKSQAVAFWCDPISGHATLYWYRQILGQGPELLVQFQDESVVDDSQLPKDRFSAERLKGVDSTLKIQPAELGDSAMYLCASSLGGVDYGYTFGSGTRLTVV.

The chain couples TRBV5-4 to TRBJ1-5; D is undetermined. CDR3 length: 13 amino acids. V lost 0 bases to trimming and J lost 4 bases, with 5 bases between them. From germline, CDR1 is SGHNT and CDR2 YYREEE (reference sequence). For the CDR3, the DNA is TGTGCCAGCAGCTTGGACACAAATCAGCCCCAGCATTTT. As protein: CASSLDTNQPQHF.

This clone was counted once. This chain links TRBV7-3 with TRBJ2-1, with D perhaps matching TRBD2 (6 bases). CDR3 size: 15 residues. Germline assignment: CDR1 SGHTA and CDR2 FQGTGA. The V end lost 4 bases, the J end lost 15 bases, and 25 bases lay between the germline ends. As DNA, the CDR3 is TGTGCCAGCAGCTCTGACCCCGGGACGGGAGTTAGTTTGTTCTTC. Its translation: CASSSDPGTGVSLFF.

The rearrangement joins TRBV7-8 to TRBJ2-3; D gene unclear. V was cut by 5 bases and J by 0 bases, with 9 bases left in between. Germline lookup yields CDR1 SGHVS and CDR2 FQNEAQ. CDR3 length: 14 residues. The CDR3, as DNA: TGTGCCAGCAGCGTAGGACCAAGCACAGATACGCAGTATTTT. Its protein product is CASSVGPSTDTQYF.

By proportion, this clone is medium-sized. The gene calls are TRBV27 and TRBJ1-2; TRBD1 agrees at 12 bases. V shed 8 bases and J 5 bases; nucleotides not matched to a gene: 12. Germline V lookup: CDR1 MNHEY, CDR2 SMNVEV (reference sequence). This CDR3 region has 16 residues. CDR3: CASLHWGTGGRYGYTF. CDR3 in DNA: TGTGCCAGCCTACATTGGGGGACAGGGGGCAGGTATGGCTACACCTTC.

The chain uses TRBV12-3 or TRBV12-4 and TRBJ1-1; D unresolved. V lost 3 bases, J lost 1 base, and 3 bases lay in between. The CDR3 is 12 residues long. The CDR3 bases are TGTGCCAGCAGTTTCTCGAACACTGAAGCTTTCTTT. Amino acid sequence: CASSFSNTEAFF.

The chain is built from TRBV3-1 (or the pseudogene TRBV3-2) and TRBJ2-7, with TRBD2 matching over 7 bases. The CDR3 covers 14 residues. Germline CDR1 and CDR2: LGHDT and YNNKEL (reference sequence). The J segment lost 8 bases and the V segment lost 3 bases, leaving 10 bases of the junction unmatched. CDR3 in amino acids: CASSQGGRNVQQYV. The CDR3 region has the DNA TGTGCCAGCAGCCAGGGGGGGAGGAACGTTCAGCAGTACGTC.

V gene TRBV6-5 combines with J gene TRBJ1-2; D is possibly TRBD1 (5 bases). The CDR3 extends over 14 amino acids. V was pared by 8 bases and J by 4 bases, with 17 bases between. The germline CDR1 and CDR2 sequences are MNHEY and SVGAGI. This CDR3 is CASRTGGLGYGYTF. The DNA of the CDR3 is TGTGCCAGCCGCACGGGGGGACTAGGCTATGGCTACACCTTC.

The sample holds a few counts of this clone. This chain links TRBV6-5 with TRBJ1-5, with D possibly TRBD1 on 6 matching bases. Trimming stripped 5 bases from V and 4 bases from J, with 12 bases between. Germline CDR1 and CDR2: MNHEY and SVGAGI. The CDR3 has 14 residues. CDR3 residues: CASSRTGWNQPQHF. In nucleotides, the CDR3 is TGTGCCAGCAGTCGAACAGGGTGGAATCAGCCCCAGCATTTT.

The chain combines TRBV3-1 (or the pseudogene TRBV3-2) with TRBJ1-2; no reliable D call. The CDR3 runs 13 residues. Trimming shortened V by 1 base and J by 6 bases, and 9 bases separated the two germline ends. Germline-derived CDR1 and CDR2 are LGHDT and YNNKEL (reference sequence). The CDR3 spells CASSQGGLHGYTF. CDR3 nucleotides: TGTGCCAGCAGCCAAGGAGGGCTGCATGGCTACACCTTC.